This T cell receptor beta chain was sequenced for a study of regulatory T cells in long-lasting Graves disease. Study-level background: Over 5 years of antithyroid drugs with positive TSH receptor antibodies was taken to mean persistent Graves' disease.

Only a few counts were recorded for this clonotype. As yet, its antigen is unknown. Time point reported: persistent/refractory GD, antithyroid drugs over 5 years with positive TRAb. The TCR library was made from RNA that had been extracted from PBMCs in TRIzol. Arm-PCR of CDR3 regions with iRepertoire HTBI primers generated TCR beta libraries. One entry per CDR3 protein results from TCRdb running MiXCR on the multiplex PCR reads. The repertoire has 700,000 or so distinct CDR3 sequences, about 30% of them found once; the top ten carry roughly 41%. The CDR3 is made up of 14 amino acids. Trimming at V came to 6 bases and at J to 3 bases, leaving 8 bases not matched to a gene. General study points: Public clonotype sharing was higher in persistent than newly diagnosed patients. Persistent disease favored TRBV28, TRBJ1-2 and TRBJ2-5. Researchers reported studying only peripheral blood, not thyroid tissue.

The chain couples TRBV12-3 or TRBV12-4 to TRBJ2-7; TRBD2 agrees at 7 bases. Sequenced here: peripheral blood mononuclear cells (PBMCs), sampled when the disease was refractory, from a patient treated with antithyroid drugs. This sequence originates from a female donor with Graves disease. Here the CDR3 reads CASSQTSSGYEQYF. The CDR3 DNA reads as TGTGCCAGCAGCCAGACTAGCTCCGGCTACGAGCAGTACTTC.